This T cell receptor (beta chain) was recorded in a study of T cell responses to AZD1222 COVID-19 vaccine. V was trimmed by 5 bases and J by 7 bases, leaving 14 bases between them. Germline CDR1 and CDR2: MNHEY and SMNVEV (reference sequence). The CDR3 spans 13 residues. A word on this clone: As yet, its antigen is unknown.

Findings and caveats of the study: Among AZD1222 vaccinees, only six were seropositive at baseline. As reported, nearly half of all spike-specific TCRs target variant regions that are unmutated.

Sequencing was performed with immunoSEQ multiplex PCR; in TCRdb, only in-frame clones are kept and a portion is missing. Among more than 70,000 clones listed, about nine tenths were seen once. This sequence was found in an adult who received the AZD1222 COVID-19 vaccine. The sequencing used peripheral blood, collected 28 days after the second AZD1222 dose. The V call is TRBV27, the J call TRBJ1-2; D is ambiguous. The CDR3 nucleotides are TGTGCCAGCAGTATCCATCGAGGAGGTGGCTACACCTTC. Protein sequence: CASSIHRGGGYTF.